The 17 T cell receptor beta chains given below trace back to one sample, sequenced in a study of blood T cell repertoires in COVID-19. Clones were sequenced by immunoSEQ multiplex PCR, and TCRdb holds only the in-frame ones, with some missing. The sample has fewer than 200,000 clones, approximately 88% seen once; the top ten hold around 1.6%. The material sequenced was peripheral blood. These receptors originate from a woman in her fifties or sixties with acute or convalescent COVID-19.

The V and J genes are TRBV6-5 and TRBJ1-1; D unresolved. The CDR3 covers 15 residues. Germline values: CDR1 MNHEY, CDR2 SVGAGI. The germline V and J ends were trimmed by 5 bases and 6 bases, with 19 bases remaining between them. The CDR3 loop is CASSRGLALDSEAFF. Here the CDR3 DNA reads TGTGCCAGCAGTCGGGGTCTAGCGTTGGATTCTGAAGCTTTCTTT.

This chain uses TRBV6-6 with TRBJ1-1, with a tentative D call TRBD1 (6 bases). The CDR3 loop spans 13 amino acids. V was cut by 5 bases and J by 5 bases, with 12 bases left in between. The germline CDR1 and CDR2 sequences are MNHNY and SVGAGI (reference sequence). The CDR3 sequence is CASSAPGQTEAFF. CDR3 in DNA: TGTGCCAGCAGTGCTCCGGGACAAACTGAAGCTTTCTTT.

V and J are TRBV29-1 and TRBJ1-2; a weak D match, TRBD1 (6 bases). V lost 3 bases to trimming and J lost 4 bases, with 9 bases between them. The CDR3 has 12 residues. In germline, CDR1 is SQVTM, CDR2 ANQGSEA. Here the CDR3 DNA reads TGCAGCGTTGAGGACAGAACCTATGGCTACACCTTC. Translating it yields CSVEDRTYGYTF.

This clone has just one count. The gene calls are TRBV19 and TRBJ1-6, with TRBD1 identical over 7 bases. This CDR3 comprises 16 residues. The V and J ends lost 5 bases and 4 bases, in that order; junction bases with no gene match: 8. Germline values: CDR1 LNHDA, CDR2 SQIVND (reference sequence). CDR3 region: CASSVLGTEYNSPLHF. The CDR3 nucleotides read TGTGCCAGTAGTGTCCTCGGGACAGAGTATAATTCACCCCTCCACTTT.

The chain joins TRBV5-6 to TRBJ1-5; D gene uncertain. CDR1 is SGHDT and CDR2 is YYEEEE in the germline V gene. There are 12 residues in the CDR3. V was clipped by 4 bases and J by 5 bases, with 7 bases between them. CDR3 DNA sequence: TGTGCCAGCAGCCACGGGGATCAGCCCCAGCATTTT. It specifies CASSHGDQPQHF.

The sample holds one count of this clone. The genes are TRBV21-1 and TRBJ1-6; the D segment call TRBD1 is taken from the table without a DNA check. TRBV21-1 is noted as a pseudogene. CDR3 length: 14 residues. CDR3 in DNA: TGTGCCAGCAGCAGGGGCCTTTATAATTCACCCCTCCACTTT. Its translation: CASSRGLYNSPLHF.

This clone was seen a single time. The chain combines TRBV5-6 with TRBJ1-2; D possibly corresponds to TRBD1 (5 bases). The germline V and J ends were trimmed by 6 bases and 4 bases, with 19 bases remaining between them. This CDR3 is built from 15 residues. The germline V gene has CDR1 SGHDT and CDR2 YYEEEE. This CDR3 is CASIKGRGTFYGYTF. The CDR3 DNA follows: TGTGCCAGCATTAAGGGTCGCGGGACCTTCTATGGCTACACCTTC. The whole variable domain, filled in from reference TRBV5-6 and TRBJ1-2, reads DAGVTQSPTHLIKTRGQQVTLRCSPKSGHDTVSWYQQALGQGPQFIFQYYEEEERQRGNFPDRFSGHQFPNYSSELNVNALLLGDSALYLCASIKGRGTFYGYTFGSGTRLTVV.

V and J are TRBV7-9 and TRBJ2-7; D remains ambiguous. Looked up from germline, CDR1 is SEHNR and CDR2 is FQNEAQ (reference sequence). V was clipped by 1 base and J by 2 bases, with 6 bases between them. CDR3 length: 13 amino acids. CDR3 sequence: CASSLVAAYEQYF. The DNA for the CDR3 is TGTGCCAGCAGCTTAGTGGCAGCCTACGAGCAGTACTTC.

This chain connects TRBV7-3 to TRBJ2-2; possibly TRBD1 for D (5 bases). Trimming pared 2 bases from V and 5 bases from J, leaving 9 bases between. CDR3 size: 14 residues. The germline gives CDR1 SGHTA, CDR2 FQGTGA. The CDR3 loop reads CASSLLGDTGELFF. The CDR3 DNA follows: TGTGCCAGCAGCTTATTAGGGGATACCGGGGAGCTGTTTTTT.

The rearrangement joins TRBV29-1 to TRBJ1-1, with D maybe TRBD1 (5 bases). Germline loops: CDR1 SQVTM, CDR2 ANQGSEA. The length of the CDR3 is 14 residues. V shed 2 bases and J shed 4 bases, with 14 bases lying between them. Written as DNA, the CDR3 is TGCAGCGTTGAAAGTTGGGGCTCGACCACTGAAGCTTTCTTT. It translates to CSVESWGSTTEAFF.

This rearrangement joins TRBV12-3 or TRBV12-4 to TRBJ1-1, with D possibly TRBD1 on 5 matching bases. This CDR3 has 13 residues. Trimming pared 10 bases from V and 2 bases from J, leaving 14 bases between. CDR3 amino acids: CATRSTGNTEAFF. Written as DNA, the CDR3 is TGTGCCACCCGATCCACAGGAAACACTGAAGCTTTCTTT.

The chain uses TRBV11-2 and TRBJ1-2; unclear D gene. The CDR3 loop spans 16 amino acids. Trimming removed 0 bases at V and 0 bases at J, with 11 bases between. Germline-derived CDR1 and CDR2 are SGHAT and FQNNGV. The CDR3 spells CASSLDGRVTNYGYTF. CDR3 nucleotide sequence: TGTGCCAGCAGCTTAGATGGGAGGGTCACTAACTATGGCTACACCTTC.

The V and J genes are TRBV6-2 or TRBV6-3 and TRBJ2-5, with TRBD1 as a possible D gene (5 bases). Between the trimmed V and J ends, which lost 1 base and 2 bases, there was a span of 17 bases. This CDR3 contains 17 residues. CDR1 MNHEY and CDR2 SVGEGT come from the germline V gene. The chain's CDR3 is CASSYWGIPGKQETQYF. The DNA of the CDR3 is TGTGCCAGCAGTTACTGGGGAATACCAGGGAAGCAAGAGACCCAGTACTTC.

The chain joins TRBV14 to TRBJ1-1; 7 bases line up with TRBD1. The ends lost 3 bases at V and 0 bases at J; junction bases unmatched: 7. CDR1 is SGHDN and CDR2 is FVKESK in the germline V gene. CDR3 length: 16 amino acids. The CDR3, as DNA: TGTGCCAGCAGCCAGTATTTAGGACAGGTGAACACTGAAGCTTTCTTT. It encodes CASSQYLGQVNTEAFF.

This sequence joins TRBV7-3 and TRBJ2-2; no clear D gene. V gave up 4 bases and J gave up 3 bases, with 3 bases separating them. Germline-derived CDR1 and CDR2 are SGHTA and FQGTGA. The CDR3 is 12 residues long. The CDR3 loop reads CASSSDTGELFF. The CDR3 coding sequence is TGTGCCAGCAGCTCTGACACCGGGGAGCTGTTTTTT. Full variable domain (missing parts from reference TRBV7-3 and TRBJ2-2): GAGVSQTPSNKVTEKGKYVELRCDPISGHTALYWYRQSLGQGPEFLIYFQGTGAADDSGLPNDRFFAVRPEGSVSTLKIQRTERGDSAVYLCASSSDTGELFFGEGSRLTVL.

This clone was observed a single time. The chain links TRBV3-1 (or the pseudogene TRBV3-2) to TRBJ1-5; D call uncertain. V was cut by 4 bases and J by 0 bases, with 10 bases left in between. In germline, CDR1 is LGHDT, CDR2 YNNKEL (reference sequence). The CDR3 runs 15 residues. The CDR3 is CASSLTAASNQPQHF. DNA of the CDR3: TGTGCCAGCAGCCTAACAGCAGCTAGCAATCAGCCCCAGCATTTT.

The sample holds a few counts of this clone. The genes are TRBV9 and TRBJ1-1; D ambiguous. Germline-derived CDR1 and CDR2 are SGDLS and YYNGEE. The CDR3 has 15 amino acids. The ends were cut back, 0 bases at V and 1 base at J, with 10 bases in the middle. In DNA, the CDR3 is TGTGCCAGCAGCGTAGATGGAGGGCGGAACACTGAAGCTTTCTTT. This sequence encodes CASSVDGGRNTEAFF.